This T cell receptor beta chain was sequenced during a study of T cell changes during pregnancy in multiple sclerosis. The method was immunoSEQ multiplex PCR; TCRdb's version includes in-frame clones alone and lacks a portion of them. The table records around 47,000 clones, 90% to 95% of them present only once. The germline CDR1 and CDR2 sequences are SQVTM and ANQGSEA. V lost 4 bases, J lost 3 bases, and 12 bases stayed unmatched. The CDR3 loop spans 15 amino acids. The clonotype originates from a female donor with multiple sclerosis, enrolled in a pregnancy study. The gene calls are TRBV29-1 and TRBJ2-7; 7 bases match TRBD1. This sample comprised CD8+ T cells from peripheral blood mononuclear cells, obtained in the first trimester of pregnancy. The CDR3 DNA follows: TGCAGCGTTGTAGAGAGACAGGGATCGGACTACGAGCAGTACTTC. Protein: CSVVERQGSDYEQYF.